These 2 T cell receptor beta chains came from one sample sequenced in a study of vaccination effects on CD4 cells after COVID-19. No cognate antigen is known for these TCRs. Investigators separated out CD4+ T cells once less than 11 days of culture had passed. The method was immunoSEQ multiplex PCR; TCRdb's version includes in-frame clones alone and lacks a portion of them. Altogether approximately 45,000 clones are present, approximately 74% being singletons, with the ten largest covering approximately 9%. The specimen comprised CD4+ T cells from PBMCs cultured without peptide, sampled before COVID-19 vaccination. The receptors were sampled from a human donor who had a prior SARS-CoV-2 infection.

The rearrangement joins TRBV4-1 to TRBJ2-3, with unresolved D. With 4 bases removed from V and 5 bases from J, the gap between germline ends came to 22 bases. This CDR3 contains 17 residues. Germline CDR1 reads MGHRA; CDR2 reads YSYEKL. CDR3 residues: CASSRAFNPSGLDTQYF. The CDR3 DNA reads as TGCGCCAGCAGCCGGGCTTTTAATCCTTCGGGTCTAGATACGCAGTATTTT.

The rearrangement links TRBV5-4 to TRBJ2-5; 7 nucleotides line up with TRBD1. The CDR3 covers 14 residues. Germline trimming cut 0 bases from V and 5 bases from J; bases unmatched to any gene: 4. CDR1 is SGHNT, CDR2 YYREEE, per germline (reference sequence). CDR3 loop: CASSLESGGETQYF. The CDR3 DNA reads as TGTGCCAGCAGCTTGGAATCAGGGGGTGAGACCCAGTACTTC.